This T cell receptor (beta chain) was retrieved from a study of T-cell reconstitution after alpha-beta-depleted transplantation in children. General study findings and limits: Reports say that about two months after transplant, the alpha-beta T cells came out of several hundred graft clones that had expanded. Hyperexpanded clones declined; after one year, newly produced T cells mostly supplied diversity. After transplant, high TCRbeta diversity at day 60 in some patients arose from surviving recipient T cells and thymic progenitors.

V lost 1 base and J 4 bases, leaving 13 bases between the germline ends. The CDR3 sequence is 15 residues long. The germline gives CDR1 SGHAT, CDR2 FQNNGV. This sample's TCRbeta library carried unique molecular identifier barcodes. One entry per CDR3 protein results from TCRdb running MiXCR on the PCR reads. The sample carries almost 500,000 distinct CDR3 sequences, 10% recorded once. The table lists this clonotype with many counts. Antigen unknown. This receptor was taken from a child under 10 years old with inherited bone marrow failure, due to receive a stem cell transplant. The sequencing used PBMCs, collected before TCRalphabeta/CD19-depleted stem cell transplant. The J gene is TRBJ1-2, the V gene TRBV11-2; D not certain. CDR3 in amino acids: CASSLGVAPGYGYTF. The CDR3 DNA is TGTGCCAGCAGCTTAGGGGTGGCCCCGGGCTATGGCTACACCTTC.